This is a list of T cell receptor beta chains from one sample in a study of blood T cell repertoires in COVID-19. The data were produced by immunoSEQ multiplex PCR, yet TCRdb's version contains in-frame clones alone and is incomplete. The sample lists approximately 310,000 clones, 70% to 90% occurring once. Source material: peripheral blood. All receptors derive from a woman aged 45-60 years who had recovered from COVID-19. The CDR3 runs from the conserved cysteine through the conserved F or W. The order of the fields is V gene, clone size, D gene, J gene, CDR3 protein, CDR3 DNA. D genes are given only for firm matches. The size of a clone is reported for some rows only, either as once, few or many, or as a class for expanded clones.

TRBV7-6	NA	TRBD1	TRBJ2-7	CASSRPGTGLYEQYF	TGTGCCAGCAGCCGACCTGGGACAGGGCTATACGAGCAGTACTTC
TRBV7-9	once	TRBD1	TRBJ1-2	CASSPGQGLIFGYTF	TGTGCCAGCAGCCCAGGACAGGGTTTGATATTTGGCTACACCTTC
TRBV11-2	NA	NA	TRBJ2-3	CASSLVGTDRTDTQYF	TGTGCCAGCAGCTTAGTGGGTACGGACAGAACAGATACGCAGTATTTT
TRBV18	once	NA	TRBJ2-7	CASSPLSGAGPYEQYF	TGTGCCAGCTCACCTCTCTCAGGGGCTGGCCCCTACGAGCAGTACTTC
TRBV10-2	NA	NA	TRBJ1-5	CASVDTRNQPQHF	TGCGCCAGTGTGGACACGCGCAATCAGCCCCAGCATTTT
TRBV20-1	NA	NA	TRBJ2-7	CSARSLSEQYF	TGCAGTGCCCGGAGTCTCAGCGAGCAGTACTTC
TRBV6-5	NA	NA	TRBJ1-1	CASSYAGTEAFF	TGTGCCAGCAGTTACGCAGGTACTGAAGCTTTCTTT
TRBV3-1/TRBV3-2	NA	TRBD1	TRBJ2-7	CASSQAGGSYEQYF	TGTGCCAGCAGCCAAGCAGGGGGCTCCTACGAGCAGTACTTC
TRBV19	NA	NA	TRBJ2-7	CASSIISGADEQYF	TGTGCCAGTAGTATTATTTCAGGGGCGGACGAGCAGTACTTC
TRBV12-3/TRBV12-4	NA	TRBD1	TRBJ2-1	CASWRQGSNEQFF	TGTGCCAGCTGGAGACAGGGGTCCAATGAGCAGTTCTTC
TRBV29-1	NA	NA	TRBJ1-4	CSVGRAGEKLFF	TGCAGCGTAGGAAGGGCGGGTGAAAAACTGTTTTTT
TRBV28	NA	NA	TRBJ1-2	CASSLGQNYGYTF	TGTGCCAGCAGCCTCGGACAGAACTATGGCTACACCTTC
TRBV5-1	NA	NA	TRBJ2-2	CASSLLGPNTGELFF	TGCGCCAGCAGCTTGTTGGGGCCGAACACCGGGGAGCTGTTTTTT
TRBV19	NA	NA	TRBJ2-5	CASSKAPLGRGGETQYF	TGTGCCAGTAGTAAGGCCCCGCTGGGGCGGGGAGGTGAGACCCAGTACTTC
TRBV29-1	NA	TRBD1	TRBJ2-2	CSVRQGSTGELFF	TGCAGCGTTCGACAGGGGAGCACCGGGGAGCTGTTTTTT
TRBV4-2	NA	NA	TRBJ2-1	CASSRKTLAEVSNEQFF	TGTGCCAGCAGCCGTAAAACACTAGCCGAAGTTTCCAATGAGCAGTTCTTC
TRBV19	NA	NA	TRBJ1-5	CACRGGVITSNQPQHF	TGTGCCTGCCGGGGGGGAGTGATCACCAGCAATCAGCCCCAGCATTTT
TRBV29-1	NA	NA	TRBJ2-5	CSVAQGGTETQYF	TGCAGCGTTGCTCAGGGAGGTACGGAGACCCAGTACTTC
TRBV2	once	TRBD1	TRBJ1-1	CASMTGQGSSEAFF	TGTGCCAGCATGACGGGACAGGGAAGCTCTGAAGCTTTCTTT
TRBV19	NA	TRBD2	TRBJ2-3	CASSIGGGTRYGTQYF	TGTGCCAGTAGTATCGGGGGGGGGACTAGATATGGTACGCAGTATTTT
TRBV7-2	NA	NA	TRBJ1-2	CASSLTKELYGGYTF	TGTGCCAGCAGCTTGACGAAGGAGCTCTATGGTGGCTACACCTTC
TRBV5-1	NA	TRBD2	TRBJ2-5	CASSLVGLAGSVETQYF	TGCGCCAGCAGCTTGGTGGGACTAGCGGGTTCGGTGGAGACCCAGTACTTC
TRBV28	NA	NA	TRBJ1-1	CASRYQVNTEAFF	TGTGCCAGCAGATATCAGGTAAACACTGAAGCTTTCTTT
TRBV4-3	NA	NA	TRBJ1-2	CASSQDLGIGGHGYTF	TGCGCCAGCAGCCAAGATCTAGGTATAGGCGGCCATGGCTACACCTTC
TRBV19	few	NA	TRBJ2-3	CASSIGHRTDTQYF	TGTGCCAGTAGTATAGGGCACCGCACAGATACGCAGTATTTT
TRBV27	NA	NA	TRBJ1-6	CASSPRGSYNSPLHF	TGTGCCAGCAGCCCTCGGGGCTCCTATAATTCACCCCTCCACTTT
TRBV7-6	NA	NA	TRBJ1-3	CASSPRRGTGNTIYF	TGTGCCAGCAGCCCCCGGCGGGGGACCGGAAACACCATATATTTT
TRBV6-5	NA	NA	TRBJ1-5	CASMGAGGNQPQHF	TGTGCCAGCATGGGGGCAGGGGGCAATCAGCCCCAGCATTTT
TRBV7-2	NA	NA	TRBJ1-6	CASSLRTATSSYNSPLHF	TGTGCCAGCAGCCTACGGACAGCCACAAGCTCCTATAATTCACCCCTCCACTTT
TRBV6-4	NA	TRBD1	TRBJ1-1	CASARDREGSEAFF	TGTGCCAGCGCGCGGGACAGGGAAGGTTCTGAAGCTTTCTTT
TRBV28	NA	TRBD2	TRBJ2-3	CASSRLAGVGDTQYF	TGTGCCAGCAGTCGACTAGCGGGAGTGGGAGATACGCAGTATTTT
TRBV19	NA	TRBD1	TRBJ1-2	CASRPGQDLGGYGYTF	TGTGCCAGTAGGCCGGGACAGGACTTAGGAGGCTATGGCTACACCTTC
TRBV24-1	few	NA	TRBJ2-1	CATSGPEEEQFF	TGTGCCACCAGTGGACCGGAGGAGGAGCAGTTCTTC
TRBV2	NA	TRBD1	TRBJ1-6	CASSLRQGVDSPLHF	TGTGCCAGCAGCCTTAGACAGGGAGTGGATTCACCCCTCCACTTT
TRBV15	NA	NA	TRBJ1-2	CATSRDSGTPYGYTF	TGTGCCACCAGCAGAGATTCGGGGACTCCTTATGGCTACACCTTC
TRBV5-4	NA	TRBD1	TRBJ2-7	CASSLAGGSYEQYF	TGTGCCAGCAGCTTGGCAGGGGGCTCCTACGAGCAGTACTTC
TRBV4-1	NA	NA	TRBJ2-1	CASSQEWGGYYNEQFF	TGCGCCAGCAGCCAAGAATGGGGCGGTTACTACAATGAGCAGTTCTTC
TRBV14	NA	TRBD1	TRBJ2-1	CASKPGGTGRYNEQFF	TGTGCCAGTAAACCAGGGGGTACGGGCCGATACAATGAGCAGTTCTTC
TRBV6-5	NA	NA	TRBJ1-1	CASRSRRATEAFF	TGTGCCAGCCGATCTCGGAGGGCGACTGAAGCTTTCTTT
TRBV2	NA	NA	TRBJ1-3	CASSRGGAYSGNTIYF	TGTGCCAGCAGTCGGGGAGGGGCTTACTCTGGAAACACCATATATTTT
TRBV5-4	NA	TRBD1	TRBJ1-2	CASSLRAGGGYTF	TGTGCCAGCAGCTTGAGGGCAGGGGGTGGCTACACCTTC
TRBV10-2	NA	NA	TRBJ1-5	CASSGQGNQPQHF	TGCGCCAGCAGTGGTCAGGGCAATCAGCCCCAGCATTTT
TRBV4-3	NA	NA	TRBJ1-2	CASSQDLQGGYGYTF	TGCGCCAGCAGCCAAGATCTCCAGGGTGGCTATGGCTACACCTTC
TRBV30	few	NA	TRBJ1-2	CAWMLSKAGGYTF	TGTGCCTGGATGTTAAGTAAGGCGGGCGGCTACACCTTC
TRBV11-2	NA	NA	TRBJ2-2	CASSLDGSGTGELFF	TGTGCCAGCAGCTTAGACGGGAGCGGGACCGGGGAGCTGTTTTTT
TRBV21-1	NA	NA	TRBJ2-3	CASSKSRGDRDTQYF	TGTGCCAGCAGCAAAAGCAGGGGCGATAGGGATACGCAGTATTTT
TRBV7-4	NA	TRBD1	TRBJ1-2	CASSHQDRDGGYTF	TGTGCCAGCAGCCACCAAGACAGGGACGGTGGCTACACCTTC
TRBV18	NA	NA	TRBJ1-2	CASSPGLQNYGYTF	TGTGCCAGCTCACCAGGTCTTCAGAACTATGGCTACACCTTC
TRBV6-2/TRBV6-3	NA	NA	TRBJ2-7	CASSYPQGRNEQYF	TGTGCCAGCAGTTACCCGCAGGGCAGGAACGAGCAGTACTTC
TRBV6-2/TRBV6-3	once	TRBD1	TRBJ2-2	CASSSDRANTGELFF	TGTGCCAGCAGTTCGGACAGGGCGAACACCGGGGAGCTGTTTTTT
TRBV6-5	NA	NA	TRBJ2-4	CASSYSLGGGENIQYF	TGTGCCAGCAGTTACTCCCTGGGAGGGGGAGAAAACATTCAGTACTTC
TRBV11-2	NA	NA	TRBJ1-6	CASSLDRNSPLHF	TGTGCCAGCAGCTTAGACCGGAATTCACCCCTCCACTTT
TRBV6-5	once	TRBD1	TRBJ1-5	CASLIRTGGNQPQHF	TGTGCCAGCCTCATCCGGACAGGGGGCAATCAGCCCCAGCATTTT
TRBV28	NA	NA	TRBJ2-7	CASSLNYIRLQYF	TGTGCCAGCAGCCTTAATTATATCAGGCTCCAGTACTTC
TRBV28	NA	NA	TRBJ2-1	CASRLNEQFF	TGTGCCAGCAGACTCAATGAGCAGTTCTTC
TRBV15	NA	NA	TRBJ2-4	CATSVTFRRGNIQYF	TGTGCCACCAGCGTAACTTTTCGTAGGGGAAACATTCAGTACTTC
TRBV21-1	NA	NA	TRBJ1-3	CASNHEGGVSGNTIYF	TGTGCCAGCAACCATGAAGGGGGGGTCTCTGGAAACACCATATATTTT
TRBV11-2	NA	NA	TRBJ2-2	CASSLPRPTGELFF	TGTGCCAGCAGTCTCCCTAGGCCCACCGGGGAGCTGTTTTTT
TRBV7-8	few	TRBD1	TRBJ1-2	CASSYYRGDHGYTF	TGTGCCAGCAGCTACTACAGGGGGGACCATGGCTACACCTTC